These T cell receptor beta chains were read from a single sample in a study of beta chain features in type 1 diabetes. Repertoires were generated with immunoSEQ multiplex PCR, while TCRdb's copy carries only in-frame clones and drops some. The table has roughly 700,000 clones, about an eighth seen once. The source material was naive CD4+ T cells from blood. The receptors here all came from a man younger than 35 with type 1 diabetes. Both conserved end residues are part of each CDR3. D genes are given only for firm matches. A row's size may be missing; if present it is once, few, many or a size class.

CDR3	DNA	size	V	J	length	D
CASMGQGTYEQYF	TGTGCCAGCATGGGACAGGGGACCTACGAGCAGTACTTC	.	TRBV21-1	TRBJ2-7	13	.
CATSPGTLGSSGANVLTF	TGTGCCACCAGTCCAGGGACACTCGGAAGCTCTGGGGCCAACGTCCTGACTTTC	.	TRBV15	TRBJ2-6	18	.
CAWREQTSGRGYTF	TGTGCCTGGAGGGAGCAGACGTCCGGGCGTGGCTACACCTTC	few	TRBV30	TRBJ1-2	14	.
CAWRRQGPYEQYF	TGTGCCTGGCGAAGACAGGGCCCCTACGAGCAGTACTTC	.	TRBV30	TRBJ2-7	13	TRBD1
CASSTDRGVWNEQFF	TGTGCCAGCAGTACCGACAGGGGCGTGTGGAATGAGCAGTTCTTC	.	TRBV2	TRBJ2-1	15	TRBD1
CASSQLLAGTSGEQFF	TGTGCCAGCAGCCAACTACTAGCGGGGACTTCGGGTGAGCAGTTCTTC	.	TRBV7-9	TRBJ2-1	16	TRBD2
CAWSWAGEQYF	TGTGCCTGGAGCTGGGCAGGCGAGCAGTACTTC	many	TRBV30	TRBJ2-7	11	.
CASSVAAGGPVGFF	TGTGCCAGCAGCGTAGCAGCGGGGGGCCCCGTAGGGTTCTTC	.	TRBV9	TRBJ2-1	14	TRBD2
CASSLMTGLAVETQYF	TGTGCCAGCAGCTTGATGACGGGACTAGCGGTCGAGACCCAGTACTTC	.	TRBV5-4	TRBJ2-5	16	TRBD2
CASSSDSNNEQFF	TGCGCCAGCAGCTCCGACAGTAACAATGAGCAGTTCTTC	.	TRBV5-1	TRBJ2-1	13	.
CASSSGVGTEAFF	TGTGCCAGCAGCTCAGGGGTGGGCACTGAAGCTTTCTTT	few	TRBV7-6	TRBJ1-1	13	.
CASSSGGRDTQYF	TGTGCCAGCAGTTCGGGGGGCCGAGATACGCAGTATTTT	.	TRBV6-4	TRBJ2-3	13	.
CASTGSGRGANYEQYF	TGTGCCAGCACGGGATCAGGGAGAGGGGCTAACTACGAGCAGTACTTC	.	TRBV28	TRBJ2-7	16	.
CSVENPTASGNTIYF	TGCAGCGTTGAGAACCCGACAGCCTCTGGAAACACCATATATTTT	few	TRBV29-1	TRBJ1-3	15	.
CASSPRQGAGDTQYF	TGTGCCAGCAGCCCCCGACAGGGGGCGGGGGATACGCAGTATTTT	few	TRBV11-2	TRBJ2-3	15	TRBD1
CASIRDTYGYTF	TGTGCCAGCATTCGGGACACCTATGGCTACACCTTC	.	TRBV7-2	TRBJ1-2	12	.
CASSFETMTYEQYF	TGTGCCAGCAGCTTTGAGACAATGACCTACGAGCAGTACTTC	.	TRBV7-9	TRBJ2-7	14	.
CASSPSPDPQTQYF	TGTGCCAGCTCACCAAGCCCGGACCCGCAGACCCAGTACTTC	.	TRBV18	TRBJ2-5	14	.
CASSFARVGDTQYF	TGTGCCAGCAGTTTTGCCAGGGTTGGAGATACGCAGTATTTT	.	TRBV28	TRBJ2-3	14	.
CASSLGTQNSPLHF	TGTGCCAGTAGTTTGGGGACCCAGAATTCACCCCTCCACTTT	few	TRBV19	TRBJ1-6	14	.
CASSSPGVYSAEAFF	TGTGCCAGCAGTTCCCCCGGGGTTTATTCCGCTGAAGCTTTCTTT	.	TRBV6-5	TRBJ1-1	15	.
CASSLGTAGNTIYF	TGTGCCAGCAGTCTGGGGACGGCTGGAAACACCATATATTTT	few	TRBV7-9	TRBJ1-3	14	.
CASSESLAGVGEQFF	TGTGCCAGCAGTGAATCTCTAGCGGGGGTAGGGGAGCAGTTCTTC	.	TRBV2	TRBJ2-1	15	TRBD2
CASSLNPPAEAFF	TGTGCCAGCAGCTTAAACCCCCCCGCTGAAGCTTTCTTT	.	TRBV11-3	TRBJ1-1	13	.
CASSRTVPNTEAFF	TGTGCCAGCAGCCGTACAGTGCCAAACACTGAAGCTTTCTTT	.	TRBV7-2	TRBJ1-1	14	.
CASSFEGGELFF	TGTGCCAGCAGCTTCGAAGGCGGGGAGCTGTTTTTT	.	TRBV7-9	TRBJ2-2	12	.
CASSSQTSRETQYF	TGTGCCAGCAGTTCGCAGACCTCCCGGGAGACCCAGTACTTC	.	TRBV28	TRBJ2-5	14	.
CASSAQTGGPYNEQFF	TGCGCCAGCAGCGCCCAAACAGGGGGTCCCTACAATGAGCAGTTCTTC	.	TRBV5-1	TRBJ2-1	16	TRBD1